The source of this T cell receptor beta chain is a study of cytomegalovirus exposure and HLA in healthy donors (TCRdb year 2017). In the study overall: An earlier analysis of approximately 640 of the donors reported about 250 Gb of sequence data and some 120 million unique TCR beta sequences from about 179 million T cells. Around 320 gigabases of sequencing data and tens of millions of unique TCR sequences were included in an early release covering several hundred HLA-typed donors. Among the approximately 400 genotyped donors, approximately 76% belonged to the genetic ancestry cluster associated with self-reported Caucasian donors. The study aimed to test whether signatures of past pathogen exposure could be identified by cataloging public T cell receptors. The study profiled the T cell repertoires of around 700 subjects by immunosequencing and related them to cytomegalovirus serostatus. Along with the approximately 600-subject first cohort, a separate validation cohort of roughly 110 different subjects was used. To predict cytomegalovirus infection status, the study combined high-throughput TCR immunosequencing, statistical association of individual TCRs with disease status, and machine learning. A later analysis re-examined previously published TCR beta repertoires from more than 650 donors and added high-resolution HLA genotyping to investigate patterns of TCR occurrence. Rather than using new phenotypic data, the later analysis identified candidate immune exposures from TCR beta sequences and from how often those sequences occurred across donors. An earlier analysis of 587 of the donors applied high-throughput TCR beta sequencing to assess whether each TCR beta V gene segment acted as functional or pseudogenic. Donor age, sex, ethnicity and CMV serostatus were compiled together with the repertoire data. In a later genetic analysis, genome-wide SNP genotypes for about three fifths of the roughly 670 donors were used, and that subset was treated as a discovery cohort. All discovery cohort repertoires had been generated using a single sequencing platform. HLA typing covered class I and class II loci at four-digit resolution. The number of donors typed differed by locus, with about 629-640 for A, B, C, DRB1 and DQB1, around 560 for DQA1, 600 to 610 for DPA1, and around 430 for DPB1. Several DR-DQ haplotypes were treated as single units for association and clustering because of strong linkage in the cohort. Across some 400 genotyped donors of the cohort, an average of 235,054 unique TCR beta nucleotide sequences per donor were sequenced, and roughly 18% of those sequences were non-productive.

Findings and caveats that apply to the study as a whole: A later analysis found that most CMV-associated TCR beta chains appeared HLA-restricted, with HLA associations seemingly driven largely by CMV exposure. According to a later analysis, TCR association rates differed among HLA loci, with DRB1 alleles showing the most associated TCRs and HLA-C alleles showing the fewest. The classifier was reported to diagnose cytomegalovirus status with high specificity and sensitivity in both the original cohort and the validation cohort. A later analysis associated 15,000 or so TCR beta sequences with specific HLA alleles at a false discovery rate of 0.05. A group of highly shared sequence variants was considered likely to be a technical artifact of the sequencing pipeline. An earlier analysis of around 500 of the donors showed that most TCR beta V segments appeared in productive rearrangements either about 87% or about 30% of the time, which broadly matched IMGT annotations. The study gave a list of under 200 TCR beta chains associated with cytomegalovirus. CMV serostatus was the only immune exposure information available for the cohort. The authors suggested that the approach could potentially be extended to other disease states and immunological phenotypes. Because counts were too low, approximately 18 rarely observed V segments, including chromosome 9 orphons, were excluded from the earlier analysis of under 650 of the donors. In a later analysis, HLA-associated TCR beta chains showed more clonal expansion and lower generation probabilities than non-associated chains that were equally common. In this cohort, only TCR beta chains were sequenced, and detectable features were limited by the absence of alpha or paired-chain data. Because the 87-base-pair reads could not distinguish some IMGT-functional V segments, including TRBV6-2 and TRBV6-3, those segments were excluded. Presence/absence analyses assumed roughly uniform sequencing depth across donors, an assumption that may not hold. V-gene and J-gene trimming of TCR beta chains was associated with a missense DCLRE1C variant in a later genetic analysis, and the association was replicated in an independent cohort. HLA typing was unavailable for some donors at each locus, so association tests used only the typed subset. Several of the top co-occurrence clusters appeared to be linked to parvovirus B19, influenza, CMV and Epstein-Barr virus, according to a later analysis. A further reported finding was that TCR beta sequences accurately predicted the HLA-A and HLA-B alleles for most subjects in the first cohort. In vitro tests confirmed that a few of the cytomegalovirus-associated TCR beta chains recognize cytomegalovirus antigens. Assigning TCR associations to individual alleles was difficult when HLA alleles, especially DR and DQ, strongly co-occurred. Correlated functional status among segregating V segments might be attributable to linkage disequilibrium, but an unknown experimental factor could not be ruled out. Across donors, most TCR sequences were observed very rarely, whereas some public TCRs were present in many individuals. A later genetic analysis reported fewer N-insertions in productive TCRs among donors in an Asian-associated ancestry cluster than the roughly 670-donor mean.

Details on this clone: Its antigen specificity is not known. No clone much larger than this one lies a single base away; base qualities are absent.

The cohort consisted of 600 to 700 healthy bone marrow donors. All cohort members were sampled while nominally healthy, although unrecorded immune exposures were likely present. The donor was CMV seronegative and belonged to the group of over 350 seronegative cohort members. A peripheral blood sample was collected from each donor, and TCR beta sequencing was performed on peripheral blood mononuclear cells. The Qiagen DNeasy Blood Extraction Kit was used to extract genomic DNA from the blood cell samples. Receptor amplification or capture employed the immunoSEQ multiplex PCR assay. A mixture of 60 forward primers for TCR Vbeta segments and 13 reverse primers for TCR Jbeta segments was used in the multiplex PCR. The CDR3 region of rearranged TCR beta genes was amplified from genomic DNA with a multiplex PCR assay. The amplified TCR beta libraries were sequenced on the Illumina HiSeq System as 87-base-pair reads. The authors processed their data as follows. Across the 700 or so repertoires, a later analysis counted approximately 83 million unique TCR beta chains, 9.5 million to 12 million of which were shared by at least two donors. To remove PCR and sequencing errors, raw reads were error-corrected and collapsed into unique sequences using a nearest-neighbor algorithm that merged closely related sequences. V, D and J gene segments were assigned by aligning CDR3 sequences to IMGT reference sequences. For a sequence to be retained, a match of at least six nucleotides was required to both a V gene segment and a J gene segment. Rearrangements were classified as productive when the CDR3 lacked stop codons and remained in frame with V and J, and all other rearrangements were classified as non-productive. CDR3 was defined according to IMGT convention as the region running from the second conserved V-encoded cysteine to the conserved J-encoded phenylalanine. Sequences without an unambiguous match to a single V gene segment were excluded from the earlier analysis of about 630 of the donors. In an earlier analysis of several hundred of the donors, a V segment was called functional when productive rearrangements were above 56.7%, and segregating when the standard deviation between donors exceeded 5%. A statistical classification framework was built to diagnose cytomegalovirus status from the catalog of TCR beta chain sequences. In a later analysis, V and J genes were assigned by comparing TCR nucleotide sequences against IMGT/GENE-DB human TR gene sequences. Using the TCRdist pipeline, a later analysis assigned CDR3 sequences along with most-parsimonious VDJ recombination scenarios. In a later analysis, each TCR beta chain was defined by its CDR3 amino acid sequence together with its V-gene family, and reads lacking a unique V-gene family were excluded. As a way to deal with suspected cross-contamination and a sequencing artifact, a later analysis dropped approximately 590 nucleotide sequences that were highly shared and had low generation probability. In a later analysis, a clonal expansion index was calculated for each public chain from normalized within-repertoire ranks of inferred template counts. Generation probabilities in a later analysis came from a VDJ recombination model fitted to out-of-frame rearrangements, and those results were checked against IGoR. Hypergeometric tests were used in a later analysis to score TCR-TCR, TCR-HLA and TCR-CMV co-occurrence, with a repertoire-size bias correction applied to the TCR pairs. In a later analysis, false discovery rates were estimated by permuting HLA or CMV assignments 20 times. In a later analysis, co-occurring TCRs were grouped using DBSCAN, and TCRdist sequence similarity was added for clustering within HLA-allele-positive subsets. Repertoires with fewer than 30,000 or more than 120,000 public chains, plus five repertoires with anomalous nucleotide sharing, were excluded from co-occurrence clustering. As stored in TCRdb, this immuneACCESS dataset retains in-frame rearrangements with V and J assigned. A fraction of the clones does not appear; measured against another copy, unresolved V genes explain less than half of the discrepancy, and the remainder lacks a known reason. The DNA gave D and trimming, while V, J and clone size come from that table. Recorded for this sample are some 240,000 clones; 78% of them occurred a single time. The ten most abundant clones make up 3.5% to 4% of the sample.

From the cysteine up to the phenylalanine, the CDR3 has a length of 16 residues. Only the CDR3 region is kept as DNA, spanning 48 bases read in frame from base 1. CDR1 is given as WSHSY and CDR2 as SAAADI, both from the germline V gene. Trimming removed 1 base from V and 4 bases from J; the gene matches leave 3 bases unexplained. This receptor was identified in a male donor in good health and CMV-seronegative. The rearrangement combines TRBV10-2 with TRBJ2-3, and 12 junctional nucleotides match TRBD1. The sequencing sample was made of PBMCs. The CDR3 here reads CASSEWDRGPSDTQYF. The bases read TGCGCCAGCAGTGAGTGGGACAGGGGGCCATCAGATACGCAGTATTTT.